Following are 11 T cell receptor beta chains from one sample sequenced in a study of T cell responses to AZD1222 COVID-19 vaccine (dated by TCRdb to the early 2020s). Library prep was done by the immunoSEQ multiplex PCR assay. TCRdb stores this immuneACCESS table with in-frame sequences only. Part of the clones is absent; in the studies checked, under half of the shortfall reflects unresolved V genes, and no reason is known for the rest. The sample table holds some 86,000 clones, of which around nine tenths were seen once. The top ten hold 5% to 5.5% of the sample. Reading the label with the study, this specimen's time point is: about 28 days (+/-7) after the second vaccine dose. The specimen was peripheral blood, collected 28 days after the second AZD1222 dose. All receptors come from an adult who received the AZD1222 COVID-19 vaccine.

By share, this clone counts as large. This specimen includes other DNA sequences encoding the same CDR3. The chain combines TRBV6-2 or TRBV6-3 with TRBJ1-1; D is unresolved. CDR3 length equals 13 residues. Trimming stripped 2 bases from V and 1 base from J, with 5 bases between. Germline V gene sequence: CDR1 MNHEY, CDR2 SVGEGT. The CDR3 spells CASSYGPNTEAFF. CDR3 coding DNA: TGTGCCAGCAGTTACGGACCGAACACTGAAGCTTTCTTT.

The chain links TRBV11-2 to TRBJ1-3; a possible D gene is TRBD1 (5 bases). Germline values: CDR1 SGHAT, CDR2 FQNNGV. This CDR3 comprises 14 residues. The germline V and J ends were trimmed by 5 bases and 6 bases, with 14 bases remaining between them. The CDR3 coding sequence is TGTGCCAGCAGCCCCGGGGGTCTCCCAAACACCATATATTTT. Its protein is CASSPGGLPNTIYF.

The CDR3 protein is CASSLVTVARSGYTF. The CDR3 nucleotides read TGTGCCAGCAGCTTGGTAACAGTTGCTCGCTCTGGCTACACCTTC. The chain joins TRBV5-4 to TRBJ1-2, with D hard to call. Germline CDR1 and CDR2: SGHNT and YYREEE (reference sequence). V was trimmed by 0 bases and J by 7 bases, leaving 16 bases between them. This CDR3 is built from 15 residues.

This clone is a singleton in its sample. The chain employs TRBV19 and TRBJ1-5; D might be TRBD1 (5 bases). Germline-derived CDR1 and CDR2 are LNHDA and SQIVND (reference sequence). This CDR3 spans 16 amino acids. The V and J ends lost 11 bases and 5 bases respectively, with 25 bases between them. As DNA, the CDR3 is TGTGCCGGTAAGACTAGGGGAGATTGGCCCGATCAGCCCCAGCATTTT. This gives the protein CAGKTRGDWPDQPQHF.

The J gene is TRBJ1-2, the V gene TRBV19; TRBD1 might be the D (5 bases). CDR1 LNHDA and CDR2 SQIVND come from the germline V gene (reference sequence). V was pared by 0 bases and J by 3 bases, with 11 bases between. The CDR3 extends over 15 amino acids. This CDR3 is CASSIDQDRDYGYTF. CDR3 DNA sequence: TGTGCCAGTAGTATAGATCAAGACAGAGACTATGGCTACACCTTC.

The rearrangement uses TRBV3-1 (or the pseudogene TRBV3-2) and TRBJ1-5; perhaps TRBD1 as D (5 bases). Germline-derived CDR1 and CDR2 are LGHDT and YNNKEL (reference sequence). Trimming stripped 0 bases from V and 4 bases from J, with 19 bases between. The CDR3 extends over 18 amino acids. As DNA, the CDR3 is TGTGCCAGCAGCCAAGATGTCGGGGGAGTGGGCAATAATCAGCCCCAGCATTTT. Protein: CASSQDVGGVGNNQPQHF.

This chain joins TRBV3-1 (or the pseudogene TRBV3-2) and TRBJ1-2; 9 bases fit TRBD1. The V segment lost 3 bases and the J segment 4 bases; nucleotides outside the gene matches: 9. CDR1 LGHDT and CDR2 YNNKEL come from the germline V gene (reference sequence). This CDR3 has 16 amino acids. CDR3 in DNA: TGTGCCAGCAGCCACGGGACAGGGTGGAGGCCCTATGGCTACACCTTC. Protein sequence: CASSHGTGWRPYGYTF.

The chain employs TRBV5-1 and TRBJ2-7; D call uncertain. Germline CDR1 and CDR2: SGHRS and YFSETQ. The CDR3 sequence is 14 residues long. The V and J ends lost 0 bases and 3 bases respectively, with 10 bases between them. This CDR3 reads CASSLGGNGYEQYF. Here the CDR3 DNA reads TGCGCCAGCAGCTTGGGAGGAAATGGCTACGAGCAGTACTTC.

The rearrangement joins TRBV5-6 to TRBJ1-2; 9 bases agree with TRBD1. The CDR3 extends over 13 amino acids. The germline V gene has CDR1 SGHDT and CDR2 YYEEEE. Trimming took 6 bases from V and 7 from J; bases not matched to a gene: 7. CDR3 in DNA: TGTGCCAGCATCCGCGGGACAGGGCGTGGCTACACCTTC. Translated, it gives CASIRGTGRGYTF.

J is TRBJ2-7 and V is TRBV30; 7 nucleotides align to TRBD2. Germline trimming cut 2 bases from V and 5 bases from J; bases unmatched to any gene: 6. CDR3 length: 13 residues. Germline V gene lookup returns CDR1 GTSNPN and CDR2 SVGIG (reference sequence). The CDR3 DNA sequence: TGTGCCTGGAGTCTGACTAGCTTCGACGAGCAGTACTTC. This codes for CAWSLTSFDEQYF.

This clone came up once. The J gene is TRBJ1-2, the V gene TRBV15; D unresolved. Germline CDR1 and CDR2: LNHNV and YYDKDF (reference sequence). V was clipped by 0 bases and J by 2 bases, with 7 bases between them. The CDR3 covers 14 residues. CDR3 in amino acids: CATSRDGSNYGYTF. The CDR3 DNA is TGTGCCACCAGCAGAGACGGCAGCAACTATGGCTACACCTTC.